The 13 T cell receptor beta chains below come from one sample, sequenced in a study of CD8+CD57+ T cells in acquired aplastic anemia (dated 2018 in TCRdb). TCRdb lists the instrument as Illumina HiSeq 2000. Profiling of TCR beta VDJ combinations and CDR3 sequences used genomic DNA as the template. Using fastp at Q25 and MiXCR, TCRdb reprocessed the public reads and kept productive beta chains. Records with the same CDR3 protein are collapsed into one entry carrying the most frequent genes and DNA. The sample table holds 130,000 or so distinct CDR3 sequences, of which 35% to 50% were seen once. Together, the top ten hold roughly 8.1% of the sample. Sequencing was performed on sorted CD4+, CD8+, or CD8+CD57+ T cells (not recorded which) from PBMCs. These TCRs come from a human donor in good health, serving as a control.

In its sample, this clonotype was seen many times. The chain joins TRBV15 to TRBJ1-2; TRBD1 is a possible D gene (5 bases). V was shortened by 5 bases and J by 0 bases, with 13 bases between the two germline ends. This CDR3 has 15 amino acids. Germline V CDR1 and CDR2: LNHNV, YYDKDF (reference sequence). The CDR3 coding sequence is TGTGCCACCAGCCCACCTTGGGGGACTAACTATGGCTACACCTTC. Translated: CATSPPWGTNYGYTF.

As for this clonotype: This sequence may be a read error, since a much larger clone differs from it by one base. The chain uses TRBV24-1 and TRBJ2-3, with D perhaps being TRBD1 or TRBD2 (7 bases each). The CDR3 loop spans 17 amino acids. V lost 11 bases and J 2 bases, leaving 25 bases between the germline ends. Germline-derived CDR1 and CDR2 are KGHDR and SFDVKD. The CDR3 DNA reads as TGTGCCAGCGGTGACTCCAGGGGGGGCTTCTACACAGATACGCAGTATTTT. Translated: CASGDSRGGFYTDTQYF.

The chain is built from TRBV7-2 and TRBJ2-7, with a possible D match to TRBD2 (5 bases). The J call may be incorrect, as the DNA end agrees better with TRBJ2-1. CDR3 size: 14 residues. Per germline, CDR1 SGHTA and CDR2 FQGNSA. The CDR3, as DNA: TGTGCCAGCAGCTTAGAGCTAGCAGGAGATGAGCAGTTCTTC. Translating gives CASSLELAGDEQFF.

This clonotype was picked up many times. The genes are TRBV5-1 and TRBJ2-5; D gene ambiguous. The germline V gene has CDR1 SGHRS and CDR2 YFSETQ. V dropped 0 bases and J dropped 3 bases, with 9 bases sitting between them. The CDR3 has 14 amino acids. The CDR3 loop reads CASSLGFREETQYF. CDR3 sequence (DNA): TGCGCCAGCAGCTTGGGGTTCAGAGAAGAGACCCAGTACTTC.

Regarding this clonotype: This clone may be a read error of a much larger clone one base away. The genes are TRBV19 and TRBJ1-2, with 9 bases fitting TRBD1. Germline V gene data show CDR1 as LNHDA and CDR2 as SQIVND (reference sequence). This CDR3 has 15 amino acids. In DNA, the CDR3 is TGTGCCCGTAGTATCCGGACAGGGGAGGACTATGGCTACACCTTC. It codes for CARSIRTGEDYGYTF.

This clonotype was counted a single time. The chain joins TRBV28 to TRBJ2-4, with 7 bases identical to TRBD2. V gave up 5 bases and J gave up 4 bases; unmatched junction bases: 5. CDR1 is MDHEN and CDR2 is SYDVKM in the germline V gene. This CDR3 is built from 14 residues. Written as DNA, the CDR3 is TGTGCCAGCAGTCTTGGGGGGGGTAAAAACATTCAGTACTTC. It yields the protein CASSLGGGKNIQYF.

Relative to its sample, this clonotype is medium-sized. J is TRBJ1-5 and V is TRBV2; D is undetermined. V was pared by 1 base and J by 6 bases, with 4 bases between. CDR3 length equals 12 residues. Germline V CDR1 and CDR2: SNHLY, FYNNEI. In nucleotides, the CDR3 is TGTGCCAGCAGTGAAGAGGTTCAGCCCCAGCATTTT. This encodes CASSEEVQPQHF.

This chain connects TRBV30 to TRBJ1-5; the D gene is possibly TRBD1 (5 bases). Trimming removed 1 base at V and 4 bases at J, with 14 bases between. Per germline, CDR1 GTSNPN and CDR2 SVGIG (reference sequence). This CDR3 is 15 amino acids long. CDR3: CAWSGRRDGNQPQHF. CDR3 in DNA: TGTGCCTGGAGTGGCCGCCGGGACGGTAATCAGCCCCAGCATTTT.

In the case of this clonotype: A much bigger clone sits one base away, suggesting this may be a read error. J is TRBJ2-3 and V is TRBV7-9; 10 nucleotides agree with TRBD2. The CDR3 extends over 14 amino acids. Germline V lookup: CDR1 SEHNR, CDR2 FQNEAQ (reference sequence). Here the CDR3 DNA reads TGTGCCAGCAGCTTTAGCGGGGGGAAAGATATGCAGTATTTT. This codes for CASSFSGGKDMQYF. Full variable domain (missing parts from reference TRBV7-9 and TRBJ2-3): DTGVSQNPRHKITKRGQNVTFRCDPISEHNRLYWYRQTLGQGPEFLTYFQNEAQLEKSRLLSDRFSAERPKGSFSTLEIQRTEQGDSAMYLCASSFSGGKDMQYFGPGTRLTVL.

In this sample, this clonotype turned up a few times. The rearrangement joins TRBV30 to TRBJ1-1, with D uncertain. Trimming shortened V by 3 bases and J by 5 bases, and 7 bases separated the two germline ends. The CDR3 is made up of 11 amino acids. The germline CDR1 and CDR2 sequences are GTSNPN and SVGIG (reference sequence). The CDR3 loop reads CAWRKVTEAFF. Here the CDR3 DNA reads TGTGCCTGGAGAAAGGTGACTGAAGCTTTCTTT.

This clonotype has at least ten counts. The J gene is TRBJ2-1, the V gene TRBV7-3; TRBD2 matches at 9 bases. This CDR3 has 19 residues. From germline, CDR1 is SGHTA and CDR2 FQGTGA. After removal of 2 bases from V and 2 bases from J, the junction contained 13 bases not matched to a gene. CDR3 in amino acids: CASSLSLVWGGRAYNEQFF. The CDR3 coding sequence is TGTGCCAGCAGCTTATCATTAGTGTGGGGCGGGAGGGCCTACAATGAGCAGTTCTTC.

This clonotype was observed at least ten times. The gene calls are TRBV19 and TRBJ1-2; D is perhaps TRBD1 (6 bases). V was cut by 4 bases and J by 6 bases, with 15 bases left in between. Germline CDR1 and CDR2: LNHDA and SQIVND (reference sequence). The CDR3 covers 14 residues. DNA of the CDR3: TGTGCCAGTAGTAAGCAGGGGAGGGGCCATGGCTACACCTTC. It specifies CASSKQGRGHGYTF.

This clonotype was recorded only once. The CDR3 carries no conserved terminal phenylalanine or tryptophan, so it likely arises from a read error. The V call is TRBV7-8, the J call TRBJ2-7; 8 bases line up with TRBD2. CDR1 is SGHVS and CDR2 is FQNEAQ in the germline V gene. This CDR3 comprises 16 residues. The CDR3 DNA follows: TGTGCCAGCAGCTCAATCTCAAGCGGGAGTTTCTACGGGCAGTACCTC. Its translation is CASSSISSGSFYGQYL.